This T cell receptor (beta chain) was identified during a study of cytomegalovirus exposure and HLA in healthy donors. The assay was immunoSEQ multiplex PCR, and TCRdb's table has in-frame clones only and misses some. This sample has 200,000 to 250,000 clones, with around nine tenths found just once. For this clone: The target antigen is unknown.

This CDR3 has 15 amino acids. Germline CDR1 SGHTA, CDR2 FQGNSA. With V trimmed by 2 bases and J by 5 bases, 8 bases remained unmatched. Study-level points and caveats: The classifier was said to identify cytomegalovirus status with high specificity and sensitivity.

This sequence was found in a man aged 18-30 years in good health and CMV-seronegative. The sample was PBMCs. This sequence joins TRBV7-2 and TRBJ2-5; TRBD2 aligns across 7 bases. The CDR3 loop is CASSLTRTSSETQYF. CDR3 nucleotide sequence: TGTGCCAGCAGCTTAACGAGGACTAGTTCGGAGACCCAGTACTTC.